This entry lists 15 T cell receptor beta chains sequenced from one sample in a study (dated by TCRdb to between 2021 and 2024). Libraries were made using the immunoSEQ multiplex PCR assay. The source is immuneACCESS, and TCRdb retained only in-frame sequences with V and J called. Part of the clones is not carried over; for the studies checked, unresolved V genes explain less than half of this, and the remainder is unexplained. This sample has approximately 70,000 clones in its table, and just under 95% of those were observed once. The leading ten clones occupy 4% to 5% of the sample. The sample consisted of PBMCs. The receptors were sampled from a man aged 40-55 years with rheumatoid arthritis.

This chain uses TRBV7-2 with TRBJ2-5; TRBD2 aligns across 8 bases. CDR1 is SGHTA, CDR2 FQGNSA, per germline. V shed 5 bases, J shed 7 bases, and the junction held 6 bases outside the gene matches. This CDR3 is 13 amino acids long. The CDR3 protein is CASSRGGEVTQYF. CDR3 nucleotide sequence: TGTGCCAGCAGCCGGGGGGGTGAGGTGACCCAGTACTTC.

The chain is built from TRBV15 and TRBJ2-1; 7 positions agree with TRBD1. Germline lookup yields CDR1 LNHNV and CDR2 YYDKDF (reference sequence). The V gene end was trimmed by 5 bases and the J gene end by 9 bases; junction bases not matched to a gene: 4. This CDR3 has 12 residues. The CDR3 spells CATSPEGAEQFF. The CDR3 bases are TGTGCCACCAGCCCCGAGGGGGCTGAGCAGTTCTTC. Based on the CDR3 plus reference TRBV15 and TRBJ2-1, the full variable domain is DAMVIQNPRYQVTQFGKPVTLSCSQTLNHNVMYWYQQKSSQAPKLLFHYYDKDFNNEADTPDNFQSRRPNTSFCFLDIRSPGLGDTAMYLCATSPEGAEQFFGPGTRLTVL.

The chain couples TRBV19 to TRBJ1-5; D is unresolved. Germline V gene sequence: CDR1 LNHDA, CDR2 SQIVND (reference sequence). The CDR3 totals 15 residues. The V end was cut by 0 bases, the J end by 2 bases, with 8 bases between. Here the CDR3 DNA reads TGTGCCAGTAGTATAGATCCGGAGGGCAATCAGCCCCAGCATTTT. Amino acids: CASSIDPEGNQPQHF.

The rearrangement uses TRBV19 and TRBJ1-1; a weak D match, TRBD1 (5 bases). The CDR3 is 16 amino acids. Germline CDR1 reads LNHDA; CDR2 reads SQIVND (reference sequence). V was shortened by 4 bases and J by 7 bases, with 22 bases between the two germline ends. Here the CDR3 DNA reads TGTGCCAGTAGTAGATGGCCAACGGCGGGGCTGGGTGAAGCTTTCTTT. Encoded protein: CASSRWPTAGLGEAFF.

V gene TRBV7-3 combines with J gene TRBJ2-2, with D perhaps TRBD1 (6 bases). V lost 2 bases to trimming and J lost 5 bases, with 12 bases between them. This CDR3 is 15 amino acids long. Germline V gene sequence: CDR1 SGHTA, CDR2 FQGTGA. In DNA form, the CDR3 reads TGTGCCAGCAGCTTAGTTGGGACACAGACCGGGGAGCTGTTTTTT. This codes for CASSLVGTQTGELFF. Looking up the rest from reference TRBV7-3 and TRBJ2-2 gives the full variable domain: GAGVSQTPSNKVTEKGKYVELRCDPISGHTALYWYRQSLGQGPEFLIYFQGTGAADDSGLPNDRFFAVRPEGSVSTLKIQRTERGDSAVYLCASSLVGTQTGELFFGEGSRLTVL.

This chain connects TRBV10-3 to TRBJ2-7; D is uncertain. The CDR3 length is 12 residues. Germline lookup yields CDR1 ENHRY and CDR2 SYGVKD. Trimming removed 3 bases at V and 3 bases at J, with 6 bases between. The CDR3 coding sequence is TGTGCCATCAGTGACAGACTCTACGAGCAGTACTTC. Translated, it gives CAISDRLYEQYF.

The chain couples TRBV5-5 to TRBJ1-5; D remains unclear. The CDR3 totals 14 residues. V lost 5 bases, J lost 3 bases, and 12 bases lay in between. Per germline, CDR1 SGHKS and CDR2 YYEKEE (reference sequence). Written as DNA, the CDR3 is TGTGCCAGCAGACCGAACAGAAACAATCAGCCCCAGCATTTT. Amino acid sequence: CASRPNRNNQPQHF.

The chain links TRBV29-1 to TRBJ2-1; D is unclear. V was trimmed by 3 bases and J by 4 bases, leaving 7 bases between them. The CDR3 is 12 residues long. Germline CDR1 and CDR2: SQVTM and ANQGSEA. The CDR3 protein is CSVDYSYNEQFF. The CDR3 DNA reads as TGCAGCGTTGATTACAGTTACAATGAGCAGTTCTTC.

V is TRBV7-9 and J is TRBJ2-2; TRBD1 might be the D (6 bases). The CDR3 consists of 15 residues. CDR1 SEHNR and CDR2 FQNEAQ come from the germline V gene (reference sequence). V was shortened by 1 base and J by 5 bases, with 11 bases between the two germline ends. CDR3 DNA: TGTGCCAGCAGCTTAGGCAGGGGCGGAACCGGGGAGCTGTTTTTT. Translating gives CASSLGRGGTGELFF.

J is TRBJ2-5 and V is TRBV24-1; 7 nucleotides agree with TRBD2. Trimming removed 4 bases from V and 4 bases from J; junction bases left unmatched: 2. This CDR3 has 13 residues. CDR1 is KGHDR and CDR2 is SFDVKD in the germline V gene. The CDR3 loop reads CATSDPGGETQYF. In DNA, the CDR3 is TGTGCCACCAGTGACCCGGGAGGAGAGACCCAGTACTTC.

This chain links TRBV6-4 with TRBJ2-3; 10 bases align to TRBD1. The CDR3 is 16 residues long. V dropped 4 bases and J dropped 2; count of bases not matched to a gene: 6. Germline V gene data show CDR1 as MRHNA and CDR2 as SNTAGT. DNA of the CDR3: TGTGCCAGCAGTGTCAGGGGACAGGGGTCCACAGATACGCAGTATTTT. Amino acid sequence: CASSVRGQGSTDTQYF.

The rearrangement uses TRBV4-1 and TRBJ2-5; 10 bases fit TRBD1. CDR3 length equals 15 residues. V lost 2 bases and J lost 4; bases outside the gene matches: 4. Germline V gives CDR1 MGHRA, CDR2 YSYEKL. The CDR3 region is CASSQPTGGLETQYF. CDR3 bases: TGCGCCAGCAGCCAACCGACAGGGGGCCTAGAGACCCAGTACTTC.

The V and J genes are TRBV9 and TRBJ2-6; either TRBD1 or TRBD2 may fit D (5 bases each). Looked up from germline, CDR1 is SGDLS and CDR2 is YYNGEE. V lost 1 base to trimming and J lost 4 bases, with 21 bases between them. The CDR3 loop spans 19 amino acids. The CDR3 DNA is TGTGCCAGCAGCGTATCCCTCAAGGAAGGGACCGTGGGGGCCAACGTCCTGACTTTC. This encodes CASSVSLKEGTVGANVLTF.

V and J are TRBV3-1 (or the pseudogene TRBV3-2) and TRBJ1-1, with unresolved D. The CDR3 is made up of 17 amino acids. Germline CDR1 reads LGHDT; CDR2 reads YNNKEL (reference sequence). Trimming removed 4 bases from V and 3 bases from J, with 21 bases in between. CDR3 bases: TGTGCCAGCAGCCCAGACTCGGGGAACCTCGGGGACACTGAAGCTTTCTTT. Residues: CASSPDSGNLGDTEAFF.

The V gene is TRBV5-1, the J gene TRBJ1-2; D uncertain. Germline values: CDR1 SGHRS, CDR2 YFSETQ. The length of the CDR3 is 13 residues. The V and J ends lost 2 bases and 4 bases respectively, with 9 bases between them. CDR3: CASSLQPAYGYTF. DNA of the CDR3: TGCGCCAGCAGCTTACAACCCGCCTATGGCTACACCTTC.